One and the same sample provided the 16 T cell receptor beta chains below, sequenced in a study of T cell repertoires in cytomegalovirus infection (dated by TCRdb to about 2019). What these receptors recognize is not known. Reading the label with the study, this specimen's treatment or condition is: in vitro stimulation with specific CMV peptide epitopes to enrich CMV-specific T cells. Sequenced using an Illumina HiSeq 1500. TCRdb trimmed the raw reads at Q25, called clones with MiXCR and kept productive beta chains. Records with the same CDR3 protein are collapsed into one entry carrying the most frequent genes and DNA. This sample is represented by about 340,000 distinct CDR3 sequences; almost 30% of them were singletons. The ten largest account for roughly 20% of the sample. This material consisted of cultured PBMCs, taken from culture after CMV antigen stimulation. The receptors here all came from a human donor in good health (CMV status not recorded). Some clones in this sample may be carry-over from other donors' samples.

This clonotype was observed a handful of times. The rearrangement links TRBV28 to TRBJ1-1; D unresolved. V shed 5 bases and J shed 4 bases, with 8 bases lying between them. Looked up from germline, CDR1 is MDHEN and CDR2 is SYDVKM. This CDR3 region has 12 residues. This CDR3 reads CASSEESTEAFF. The CDR3 region has the DNA TGTGCCAGCAGTGAGGAAAGCACTGAAGCTTTCTTT.

The V and J genes are TRBV5-4 and TRBJ1-2; tentatively, D is TRBD1 (6 bases). The CDR3 has 15 residues. V lost 6 bases to trimming and J lost 0 bases, with 15 bases between them. CDR1 SGHNT and CDR2 YYREEE come from the germline V gene (reference sequence). The CDR3 is CASNLQGTPNYGYTF. CDR3 coding DNA: TGTGCCAGCAACCTTCAGGGGACACCTAACTATGGCTACACCTTC.

The chain joins TRBV7-7 to TRBJ1-6; D is perhaps TRBD1 (6 bases). Germline assignment: CDR1 SSHAT and CDR2 FNYEAQ (reference sequence). The CDR3 totals 21 residues. Trimming removed 6 bases from V and 0 bases from J, with 27 bases in between. In DNA, the CDR3 is TGTGCCAGCAGTCTAAGGGGGAGACCACCGGGACTGAGCTCCTATAATTCACCCCTCCACTTT. It codes for CASSLRGRPPGLSSYNSPLHF.

The sample holds one count of this clonotype. The V gene is TRBV7-8, the J gene TRBJ1-1, with 9 bases aligning to TRBD1. The V gene's germline CDR1 is SGHVS and CDR2 FQNEAQ. V lost 5 bases, J lost 8 bases, and 6 bases stayed unmatched. The CDR3 length is 13 residues. CDR3 loop: CASSLTGGVEAFF. The CDR3 nucleotides read TGTGCCAGCAGCCTAACAGGGGGCGTCGAAGCTTTCTTT.

V is TRBV5-1 and J is TRBJ1-3; TRBD1 agrees at 7 bases. CDR3 size: 15 residues. Germline-derived CDR1 and CDR2 are SGHRS and YFSETQ. V was pared by 2 bases and J by 3 bases, with 5 bases of the junction left unmatched. The CDR3 region has the DNA TGCGCCAGCAGCTTTGAGGGGGCAGGTGGAAACACCATATATTTT. It yields the protein CASSFEGAGGNTIYF.

This clonotype came up a few times. The chain has TRBV4-1 and TRBJ1-1, with a tentative D call TRBD1 (6 bases). V shed 3 bases and J shed 5 bases, with 16 bases lying between them. Germline CDR1 reads MGHRA; CDR2 reads YSYEKL. This CDR3 has 15 amino acids. The CDR3 DNA is TGCGCCAGCAGCCACTCCCGACTGAGGGGGACTGAAGCTTTCTTT. It translates to CASSHSRLRGTEAFF.

The table lists this clonotype with a few counts. The genes are TRBV12-3 or TRBV12-4 and TRBJ1-2, with D maybe TRBD1 (6 bases). V shed 2 bases and J shed 8 bases, with 12 bases lying between them. CDR3 length: 13 amino acids. This chain's CDR3 is CASSLPGHLGYTF. CDR3 nucleotides: TGTGCCAGCAGTTTACCGGGACACCTCGGCTACACCTTC.

This chain joins TRBV7-2 and TRBJ2-5; 7 bases are shared with TRBD2. The CDR3 is 16 residues long. Germline CDR1 SGHTA, CDR2 FQGNSA. V was pared by 5 bases and J by 4 bases, with 13 bases of the junction left unmatched. The CDR3 bases are TGTGCCAGCAGCCCGACCGGGGGAGGGCAAAGAGAGACCCAGTACTTC. As protein: CASSPTGGGQRETQYF.

The V gene is TRBV5-1, the J gene TRBJ2-1; D assignment may be TRBD1 or TRBD2 (6 bases each). The germline gives CDR1 SGHRS, CDR2 YFSETQ. The length of the CDR3 is 16 residues. Between the trimmed V and J ends, which lost 0 bases and 4 bases, there was a span of 14 bases. DNA of the CDR3: TGCGCCAGCAGCTTGGGACTAGGGGGTCTATACAATGAGCAGTTCTTC. It is translated as CASSLGLGGLYNEQFF.

The table lists this clonotype with a few counts. V is TRBV29-1 and J is TRBJ1-1; D unclear. The CDR3 has 12 residues. Germline-derived CDR1 and CDR2 are SQVTM and ANQGSEA. The germline V and J ends were trimmed by 1 base and 8 bases, with 11 bases remaining between them. The CDR3 DNA follows: TGCAGCGTTGAAGCCCTTCGGGTCGAAGCTTTCTTT. Protein sequence: CSVEALRVEAFF.

This clonotype appeared a few times. The CDR3 reads CASSLGAYLANYGYTF. In DNA, the CDR3 is TGTGCCAGCAGTTTAGGAGCCTACCTAGCTAACTATGGCTACACCTTC. This sequence joins TRBV12-3 or TRBV12-4 and TRBJ1-2; D is undetermined. Trimming took 1 base from V and 0 from J, leaving 12 bases between them. The CDR3 has 16 residues.

This clonotype was counted between two and nine times. This chain links TRBV7-3 with TRBJ2-1; TRBD2 matches 9 bases. Germline CDR1 SGHTA, CDR2 FQGTGA. There are 16 residues in the CDR3. The J segment lost 0 bases and the V segment lost 5 bases, leaving 5 bases of the junction unmatched. CDR3 residues: CASSALAGLSYNEQFF. Here the CDR3 DNA reads TGTGCCAGCAGCGCACTAGCGGGCCTCTCCTACAATGAGCAGTTCTTC.

For the CDR3, the DNA is TGTGCCAGCAGTGATCCAGCGGGGGGGGCTAATGAGCAGTTCTTC. Protein product: CASSDPAGGANEQFF. V gene TRBV25-1 combines with J gene TRBJ2-1, with 10 bases that match TRBD2. This CDR3 is built from 15 residues. Per germline, CDR1 MGHDK and CDR2 SYGVNS. The junction had 6 bases not matched to a gene; V was cut back by 3 bases and J by 7 bases.

CDR3 DNA sequence: TGTGCCACCAGTAGGCTAGACGTCCGGGATAATTCACCCCTCCACTTT. Its protein is CATSRLDVRDNSPLHF. The chain has TRBV15 and TRBJ1-6; D remains unclear. The germline V gene has CDR1 LNHNV and CDR2 YYDKDF (reference sequence). This CDR3 region has 16 residues. V lost 6 bases, J lost 5 bases, and 17 bases lay in between. The full variable domain, rest sourced from reference TRBV15 and TRBJ1-6, is DAMVIQNPRYQVTQFGKPVTLSCSQTLNHNVMYWYQQKSSQAPKLLFHYYDKDFNNEADTPDNFQSRRPNTSFCFLDIRSPGLGDTAMYLCATSRLDVRDNSPLHFGNGTRLTVT.

The CDR3 spells CASSRTGTGNNEQYF. For the CDR3, the DNA is TGTGCCAGCTCACGGACCGGGACAGGGAACAACGAGCAGTACTTC. The chain combines TRBV18 with TRBJ2-7, with 9 nucleotides matching TRBD1. The germline CDR1 and CDR2 sequences are KGHSH and LQKENI. This CDR3 is built from 15 residues. Trimming removed 4 bases from V and 5 bases from J; junction bases left unmatched: 9.

This chain connects TRBV7-6 to TRBJ2-3; 7 nucleotides match TRBD1. J gave up 2 bases and V 3 bases, and 8 bases lay outside the gene matches. Germline V CDR1 and CDR2: SGHVS, FNYEAQ. The CDR3 runs 16 residues. CDR3 coding DNA: TGTGCCAGCAGCTTCAACAGGGGCCATACCACAGATACGCAGTATTTT. Translated, it gives CASSFNRGHTTDTQYF.